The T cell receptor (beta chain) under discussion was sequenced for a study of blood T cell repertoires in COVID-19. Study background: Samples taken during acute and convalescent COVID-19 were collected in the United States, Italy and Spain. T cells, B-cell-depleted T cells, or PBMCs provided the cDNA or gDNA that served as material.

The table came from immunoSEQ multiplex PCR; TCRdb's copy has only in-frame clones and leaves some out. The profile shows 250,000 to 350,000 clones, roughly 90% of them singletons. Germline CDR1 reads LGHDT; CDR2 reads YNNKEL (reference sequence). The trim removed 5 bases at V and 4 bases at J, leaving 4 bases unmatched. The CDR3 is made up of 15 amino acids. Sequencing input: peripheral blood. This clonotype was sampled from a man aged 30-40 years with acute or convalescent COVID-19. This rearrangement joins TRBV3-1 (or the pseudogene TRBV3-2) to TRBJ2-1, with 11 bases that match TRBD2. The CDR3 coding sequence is TGTGCCAGCAGCGAACGACTAGCGGGATACAATGAGCAGTTCTTC. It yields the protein CASSERLAGYNEQFF.